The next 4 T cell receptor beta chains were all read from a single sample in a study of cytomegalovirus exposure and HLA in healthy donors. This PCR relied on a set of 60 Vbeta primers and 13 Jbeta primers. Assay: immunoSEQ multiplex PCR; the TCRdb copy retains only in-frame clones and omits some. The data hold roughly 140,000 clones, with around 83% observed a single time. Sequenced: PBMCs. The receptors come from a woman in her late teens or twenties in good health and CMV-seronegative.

DNA for the CDR3: TGCAGCGCCAACAGCGGGCCAGGGGGAGATACGCAGTATTTT. Its protein product is CSANSGPGGDTQYF. The chain combines TRBV29-1 with TRBJ2-3; TRBD1 is a possible D gene (7 bases). The CDR3 covers 14 residues. From germline, CDR1 is SQVTM and CDR2 ANQGSEA. V lost 7 bases and J lost 5, with 19 bases in between.

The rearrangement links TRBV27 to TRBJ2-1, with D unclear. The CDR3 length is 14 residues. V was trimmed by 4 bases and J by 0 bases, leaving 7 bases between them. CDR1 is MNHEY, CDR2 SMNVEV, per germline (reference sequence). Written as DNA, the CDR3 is TGTGCCAGCAGTTCACAACGCTCCTACAATGAGCAGTTCTTC. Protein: CASSSQRSYNEQFF.

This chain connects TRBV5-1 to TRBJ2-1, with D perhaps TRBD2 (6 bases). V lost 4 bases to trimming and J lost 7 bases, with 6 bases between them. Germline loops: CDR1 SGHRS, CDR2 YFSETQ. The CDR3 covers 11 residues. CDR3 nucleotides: TGCGCCAGCAGCGGGGGGAATGAGCAGTTCTTC. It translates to CASSGGNEQFF.

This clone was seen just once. The CDR3 nucleotides read TGTGCCAGTAGTAAACGACTAGCGGCTAGCACAGATACGCAGTATTTT. This encodes CASSKRLAASTDTQYF. The chain uses TRBV19 and TRBJ2-3, with TRBD2 identical over 9 bases. The germline V gene encodes CDR1 LNHDA and CDR2 SQIVND (reference sequence). The CDR3 consists of 16 residues. Trimming took 4 bases from V and 0 from J; bases not matched to a gene: 5.